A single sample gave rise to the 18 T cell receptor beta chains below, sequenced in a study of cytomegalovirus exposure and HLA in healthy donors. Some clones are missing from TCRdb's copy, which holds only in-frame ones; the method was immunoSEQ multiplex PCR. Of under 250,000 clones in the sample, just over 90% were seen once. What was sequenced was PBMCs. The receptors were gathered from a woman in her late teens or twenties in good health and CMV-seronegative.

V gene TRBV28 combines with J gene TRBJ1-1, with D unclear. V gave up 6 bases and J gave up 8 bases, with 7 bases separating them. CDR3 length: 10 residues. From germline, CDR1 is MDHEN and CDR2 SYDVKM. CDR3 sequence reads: CASRGGEAFF. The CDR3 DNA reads TGTGCCAGCAGGGGAGGGGAAGCTTTCTTT. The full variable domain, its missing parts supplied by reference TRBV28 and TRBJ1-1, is DVKVTQSSRYLVKRTGEKVFLECVQDMDHENMFWYRQDPGLGLRLIYFSYDVKMKEKGDIPEGYSVSREKKERFSLILESASTNQTSMYLCASRGGEAFFGQGTRLTVV.

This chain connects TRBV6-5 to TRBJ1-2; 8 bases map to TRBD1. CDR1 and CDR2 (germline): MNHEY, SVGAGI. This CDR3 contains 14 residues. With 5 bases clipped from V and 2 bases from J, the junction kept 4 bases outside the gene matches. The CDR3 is CASSDTGGNYGYTF. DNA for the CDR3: TGTGCCAGCAGTGATACAGGGGGGAACTATGGCTACACCTTC.

Here the CDR3 DNA reads TGTGCCAGCAGCGTAGGTCAGTATAATTCACCCCTCCACTTT. This encodes CASSVGQYNSPLHF. The rearrangement joins TRBV9 to TRBJ1-6, with D uncertain. This CDR3 comprises 14 residues. From germline, CDR1 is SGDLS and CDR2 YYNGEE. V lost 0 bases and J 4 bases, leaving 5 bases between the germline ends.

CDR3 DNA sequence: TGTGCCAGCAGCGTAGGCGAGACAGGGTATGGCTACACCTTC. As protein: CASSVGETGYGYTF. This chain links TRBV9 with TRBJ1-2; 7 bases are a match to TRBD1. CDR3 length equals 14 residues. CDR1 and CDR2 from the germline V gene are SGDLS and YYNGEE. J was trimmed by 5 bases and V by 0 bases; bases with no gene match: 4.

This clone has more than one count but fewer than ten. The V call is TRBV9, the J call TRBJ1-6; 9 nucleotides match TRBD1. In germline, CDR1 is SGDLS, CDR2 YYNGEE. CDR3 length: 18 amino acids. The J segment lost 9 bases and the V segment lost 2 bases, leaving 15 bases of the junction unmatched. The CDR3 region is CASSVRVQDGTGSSPLHF. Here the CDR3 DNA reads TGTGCCAGCAGCGTTCGTGTTCAGGACGGGACAGGGTCTTCACCCCTCCACTTT.

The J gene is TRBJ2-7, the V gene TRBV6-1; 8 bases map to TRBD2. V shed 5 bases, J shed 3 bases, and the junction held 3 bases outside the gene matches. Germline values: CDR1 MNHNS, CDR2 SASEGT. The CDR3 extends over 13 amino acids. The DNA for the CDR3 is TGTGCCAGCAGTAGCGGGAGAATCTACGAGCAGTACTTC. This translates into CASSSGRIYEQYF.

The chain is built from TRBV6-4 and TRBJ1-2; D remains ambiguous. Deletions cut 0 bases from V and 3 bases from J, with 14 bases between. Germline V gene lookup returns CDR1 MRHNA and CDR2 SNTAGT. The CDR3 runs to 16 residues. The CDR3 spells CASSDSMGGGYYGYTF. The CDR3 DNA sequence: TGTGCCAGCAGTGACTCGATGGGTGGAGGGTACTATGGCTACACCTTC.

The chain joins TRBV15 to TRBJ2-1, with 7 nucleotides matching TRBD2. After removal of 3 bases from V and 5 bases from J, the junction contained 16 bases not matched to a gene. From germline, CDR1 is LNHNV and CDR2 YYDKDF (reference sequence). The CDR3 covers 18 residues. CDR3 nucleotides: TGTGCCACCAGCAGCCAGTCCCTGGCCGGGACTACAAACAATGAGCAGTTCTTC. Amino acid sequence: CATSSQSLAGTTNNEQFF.

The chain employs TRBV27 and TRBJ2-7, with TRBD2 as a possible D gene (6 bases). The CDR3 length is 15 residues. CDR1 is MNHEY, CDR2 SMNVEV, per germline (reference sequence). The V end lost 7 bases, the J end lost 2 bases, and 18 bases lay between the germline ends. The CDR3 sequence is CASTRAGGSPYEQYF. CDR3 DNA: TGTGCCAGCACTCGAGCCGGAGGGTCTCCCTACGAGCAGTACTTC.

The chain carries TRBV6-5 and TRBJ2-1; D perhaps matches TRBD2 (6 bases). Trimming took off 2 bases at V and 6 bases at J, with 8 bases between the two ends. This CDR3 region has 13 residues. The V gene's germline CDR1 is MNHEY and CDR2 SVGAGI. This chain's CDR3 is CASSYRGINEQFF. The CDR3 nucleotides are TGTGCCAGCAGTTACCGGGGGATCAATGAGCAGTTCTTC.

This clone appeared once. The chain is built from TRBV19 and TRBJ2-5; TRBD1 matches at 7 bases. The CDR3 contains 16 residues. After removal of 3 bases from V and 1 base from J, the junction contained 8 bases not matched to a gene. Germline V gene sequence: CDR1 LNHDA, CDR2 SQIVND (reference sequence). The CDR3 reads CASSIYPTGPQETQYF. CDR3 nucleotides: TGTGCCAGTAGTATTTATCCGACAGGGCCCCAAGAGACCCAGTACTTC. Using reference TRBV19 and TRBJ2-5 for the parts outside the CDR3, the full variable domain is DGGITQSPKYLFRKEGQNVTLSCEQNLNHDAMYWYRQDPGQGLRLIYYSQIVNDFQKGDIAEGYSVSREKKESFPLTVTSAQKNPTAFYLCASSIYPTGPQETQYFGPGTRLLVL.

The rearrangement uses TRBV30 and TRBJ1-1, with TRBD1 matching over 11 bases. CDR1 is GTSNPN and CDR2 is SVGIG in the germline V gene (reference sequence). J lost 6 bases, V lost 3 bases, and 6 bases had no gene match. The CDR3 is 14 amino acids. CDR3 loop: CAWRGDRGKPEAFF. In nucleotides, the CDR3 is TGTGCCTGGAGGGGGGACAGGGGGAAACCTGAAGCTTTCTTT.

CDR3 region: CSASGGEVPYGYTF. CDR3 sequence (DNA): TGCAGCGCTTCGGGAGGGGAAGTTCCTTATGGCTACACCTTC. This chain uses TRBV29-1 with TRBJ1-2; maybe TRBD1 (5 bases). V was cut by 7 bases and J by 5 bases, with 20 bases left in between. Germline V gene sequence: CDR1 SQVTM, CDR2 ANQGSEA. This CDR3 spans 14 amino acids.

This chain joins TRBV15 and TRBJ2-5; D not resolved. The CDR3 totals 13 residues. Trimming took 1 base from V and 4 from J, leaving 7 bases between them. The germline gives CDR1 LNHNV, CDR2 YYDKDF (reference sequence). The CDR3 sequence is CATSRVFLETQYF. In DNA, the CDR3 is TGTGCCACCAGCAGAGTTTTCCTAGAGACCCAGTACTTC. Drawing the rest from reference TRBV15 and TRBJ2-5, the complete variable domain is DAMVIQNPRYQVTQFGKPVTLSCSQTLNHNVMYWYQQKSSQAPKLLFHYYDKDFNNEADTPDNFQSRRPNTSFCFLDIRSPGLGDTAMYLCATSRVFLETQYFGPGTRLLVL.

This CDR3 reads CASSRVRNTEAFF. DNA for the CDR3: TGTGCCAGCAGTAGAGTAAGGAACACTGAAGCTTTCTTT. V is TRBV6-1 and J is TRBJ1-1; no firm D call. Germline V CDR1 and CDR2: MNHNS, SASEGT. V was cut by 5 bases and J by 1 base, with 8 bases left in between. The CDR3 covers 13 residues.

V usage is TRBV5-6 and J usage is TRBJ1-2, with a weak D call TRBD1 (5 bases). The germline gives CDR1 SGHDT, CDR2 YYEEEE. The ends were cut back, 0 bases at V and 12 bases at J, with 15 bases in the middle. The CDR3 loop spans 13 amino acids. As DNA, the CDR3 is TGTGCCAGCAGCTTGGATGGCGTGGGGCATAACACCTTC. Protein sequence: CASSLDGVGHNTF.

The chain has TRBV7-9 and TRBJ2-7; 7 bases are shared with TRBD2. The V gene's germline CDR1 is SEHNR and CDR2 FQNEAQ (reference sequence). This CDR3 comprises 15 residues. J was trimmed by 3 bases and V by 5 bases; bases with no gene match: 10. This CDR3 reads CASSPRGGAGYEQYF. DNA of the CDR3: TGTGCCAGCAGCCCAAGGGGAGGGGCGGGCTACGAGCAGTACTTC.

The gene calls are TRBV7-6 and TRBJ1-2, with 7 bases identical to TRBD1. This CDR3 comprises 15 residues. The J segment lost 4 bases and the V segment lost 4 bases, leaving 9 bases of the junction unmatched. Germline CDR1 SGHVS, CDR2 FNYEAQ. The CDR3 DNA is TGTGCCAGCAGCTCTGAACCGGGACAGTCCTATGGCTACACCTTC. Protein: CASSSEPGQSYGYTF. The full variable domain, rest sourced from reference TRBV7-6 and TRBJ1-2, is GAGVSQSPRYKVTKRGQDVALRCDPISGHVSLYWYRQALGQGPEFLTYFNYEAQQDKSGLPNDRFSAERPEGSISTLTIQRTEQRDSAMYRCASSSEPGQSYGYTFGSGTRLTVV.